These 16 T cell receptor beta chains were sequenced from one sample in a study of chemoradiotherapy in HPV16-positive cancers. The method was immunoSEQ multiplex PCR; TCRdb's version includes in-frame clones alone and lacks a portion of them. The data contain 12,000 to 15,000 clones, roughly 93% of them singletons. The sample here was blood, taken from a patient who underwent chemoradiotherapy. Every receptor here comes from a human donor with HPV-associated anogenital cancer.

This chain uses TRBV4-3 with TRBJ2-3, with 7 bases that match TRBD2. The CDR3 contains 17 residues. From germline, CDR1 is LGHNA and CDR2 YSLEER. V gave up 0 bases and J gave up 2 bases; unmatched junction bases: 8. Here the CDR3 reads CASSQDLRGKYTDTQYF. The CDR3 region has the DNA TGCGCCAGCAGCCAAGACTTGCGGGGGAAGTACACAGATACGCAGTATTTT.

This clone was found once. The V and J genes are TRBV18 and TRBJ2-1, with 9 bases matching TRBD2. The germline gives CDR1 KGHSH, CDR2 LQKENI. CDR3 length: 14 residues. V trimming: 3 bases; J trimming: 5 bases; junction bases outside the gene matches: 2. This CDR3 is CASSPSGGDNEQFF. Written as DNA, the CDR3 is TGTGCCAGCTCACCTAGCGGGGGCGACAATGAGCAGTTCTTC.

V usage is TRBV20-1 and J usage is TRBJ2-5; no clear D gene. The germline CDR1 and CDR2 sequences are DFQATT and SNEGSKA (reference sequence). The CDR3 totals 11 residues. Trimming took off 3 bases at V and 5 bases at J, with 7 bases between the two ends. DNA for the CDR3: TGCAGTGCTAGTGGAATGGAGACCCAGTACTTC. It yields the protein CSASGMETQYF.

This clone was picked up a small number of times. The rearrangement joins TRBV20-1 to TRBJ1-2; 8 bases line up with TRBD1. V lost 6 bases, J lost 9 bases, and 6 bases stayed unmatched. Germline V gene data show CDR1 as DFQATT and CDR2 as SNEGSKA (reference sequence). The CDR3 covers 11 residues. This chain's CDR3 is CSAYDRGSYTF. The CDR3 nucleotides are TGCAGTGCCTACGACAGGGGCAGCTACACCTTC.

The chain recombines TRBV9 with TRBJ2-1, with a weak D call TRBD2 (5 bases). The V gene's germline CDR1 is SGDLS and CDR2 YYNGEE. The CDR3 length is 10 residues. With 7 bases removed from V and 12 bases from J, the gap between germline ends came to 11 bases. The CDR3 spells CASGGPGQFF. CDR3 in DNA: TGTGCCAGCGGAGGCCCAGGGCAGTTCTTC.

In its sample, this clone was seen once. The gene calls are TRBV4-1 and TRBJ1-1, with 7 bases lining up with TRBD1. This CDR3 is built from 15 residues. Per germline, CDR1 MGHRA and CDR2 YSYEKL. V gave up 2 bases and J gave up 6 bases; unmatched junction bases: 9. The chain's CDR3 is CASSQTRGGAAEAFF. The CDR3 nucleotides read TGCGCCAGCAGCCAAACCCGAGGGGGCGCGGCTGAAGCTTTCTTT.

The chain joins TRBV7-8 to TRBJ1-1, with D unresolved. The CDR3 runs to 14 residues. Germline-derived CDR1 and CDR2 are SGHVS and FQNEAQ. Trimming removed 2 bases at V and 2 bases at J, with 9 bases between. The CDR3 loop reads CASSLNNFNTEAFF. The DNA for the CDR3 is TGTGCCAGCAGCTTAAATAACTTCAACACTGAAGCTTTCTTT.

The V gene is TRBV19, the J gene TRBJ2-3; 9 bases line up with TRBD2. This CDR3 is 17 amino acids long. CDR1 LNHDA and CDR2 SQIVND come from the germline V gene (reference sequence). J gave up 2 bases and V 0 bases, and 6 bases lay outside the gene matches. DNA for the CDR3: TGTGCCAGTAGTATAGATCTTCAGCGGGGGGTCACAGATACGCAGTATTTT. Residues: CASSIDLQRGVTDTQYF.

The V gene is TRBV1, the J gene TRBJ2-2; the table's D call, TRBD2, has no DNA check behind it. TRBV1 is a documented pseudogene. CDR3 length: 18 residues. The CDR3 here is CTSRHWTSGGVNTGELFF. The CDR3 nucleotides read TGCACCAGCAGACATTGGACTAGCGGGGGGGTAAACACCGGGGAGCTGTTTTTT.

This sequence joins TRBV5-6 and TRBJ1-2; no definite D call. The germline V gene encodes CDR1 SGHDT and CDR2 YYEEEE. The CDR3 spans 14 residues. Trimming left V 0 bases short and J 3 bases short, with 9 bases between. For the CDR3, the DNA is TGTGCCAGCAGCTTGGCCGGGCAGTACTATGGCTACACCTTC. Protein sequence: CASSLAGQYYGYTF.

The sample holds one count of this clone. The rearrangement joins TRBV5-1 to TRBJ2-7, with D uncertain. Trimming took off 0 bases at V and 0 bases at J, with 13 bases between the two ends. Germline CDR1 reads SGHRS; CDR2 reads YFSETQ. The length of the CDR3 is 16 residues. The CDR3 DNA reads TGCGCCAGCAGCTTGGCCGCAACGGCGAGCTCCTACGAGCAGTACTTC. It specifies CASSLAATASSYEQYF.

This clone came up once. CDR3 bases: TGTGCCAGCAGTTACGGGGGAGGGGCGGAGACCCAGTACTTC. It is translated as CASSYGGGAETQYF. V and J are TRBV6-6 and TRBJ2-5, with 7 bases fitting TRBD2. The CDR3 is 14 residues long. Trimming removed 2 bases from V and 5 bases from J; junction bases left unmatched: 5. Germline values: CDR1 MNHNY, CDR2 SVGAGI (reference sequence).

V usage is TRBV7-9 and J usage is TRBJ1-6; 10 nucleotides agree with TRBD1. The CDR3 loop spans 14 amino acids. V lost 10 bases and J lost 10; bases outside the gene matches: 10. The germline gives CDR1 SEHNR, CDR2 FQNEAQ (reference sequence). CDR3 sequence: CAIRTGQGVSPLHF. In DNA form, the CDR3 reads TGTGCCATCCGAACCGGACAGGGGGTATCACCCCTCCACTTT.

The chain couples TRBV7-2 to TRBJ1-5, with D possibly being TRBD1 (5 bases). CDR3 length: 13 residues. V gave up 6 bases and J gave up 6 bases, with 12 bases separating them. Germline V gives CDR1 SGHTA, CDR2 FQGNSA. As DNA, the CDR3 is TGTGCCAGCAGTTCAGGGTCGATTCAGCCCCAGCATTTT. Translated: CASSSGSIQPQHF.

The CDR3 DNA reads as TGCGCCAGCAGTCGAACCGGGGGGGGCACAGATACGCAGTATTTT. This translates into CASSRTGGGTDTQYF. The gene calls are TRBV10-2 and TRBJ2-3; TRBD2 matches at 8 bases. The V gene's germline CDR1 is WSHSY and CDR2 SAAADI. J lost 1 base, V lost 5 bases, and 5 bases had no gene match. This CDR3 has 15 residues.

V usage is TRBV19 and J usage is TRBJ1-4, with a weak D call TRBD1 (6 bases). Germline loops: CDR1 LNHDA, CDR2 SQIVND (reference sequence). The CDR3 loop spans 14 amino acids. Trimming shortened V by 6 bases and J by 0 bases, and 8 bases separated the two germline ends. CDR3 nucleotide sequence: TGTGCCAGTAGCTACAGGGCAACTAATGAAAAACTGTTTTTT. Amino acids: CASSYRATNEKLFF.